This is a list of T cell receptor beta chains from one sample in a study of siplizumab effects on memory and regulatory T cells. This table comes from immunoSEQ multiplex PCR, and its TCRdb copy is limited to in-frame clones, with some not included. The data contain approximately 82,000 clones, 80% to 90% of them singletons. The sequenced material came from Tregs sorted from blood. These receptor sequences come from a human donor in good health. CDR3s include the opening cysteine and the closing phenylalanine or tryptophan. A D gene is named only where the DNA matches it firmly. Clone size is not always given. Where it is, it says once, few, many or a class for expanded clones.

D: TRBD1; V: TRBV5-6; J: TRBJ1-3; size: .; DNA: TGTGCCAGCAGCCCAGGGGGCCGGGGGCCTGGAAACACCATATATTTT; CDR3: CASSPGGRGPGNTIYF
D: .; V: TRBV2; J: TRBJ1-4; size: .; DNA: TGTGCCAGCAGTGGGGGTGACAGACGGAAACTGTTTTTT; CDR3: CASSGGDRRKLFF
D: TRBD2; V: TRBV28; J: TRBJ2-7; size: .; DNA: TGTGCCAGCAGTTTATCCCTCGGGGGGACCTTAACCTACGAGCAGTACTTC; CDR3: CASSLSLGGTLTYEQYF
D: TRBD1; V: TRBV18; J: TRBJ1-1; size: .; DNA: TGTGCCAGCTCACCAGACAGGGTGGGTGAAGCTTTCTTT; CDR3: CASSPDRVGEAFF
D: .; V: TRBV5-1; J: TRBJ2-1; size: few; DNA: TGCGCCAGCAGCAGATTTAGCGCGGGGGAGCAGTTCTTC; CDR3: CASSRFSAGEQFF
D: .; V: TRBV4-2; J: TRBJ1-3; size: .; DNA: TGTGCCAGCAGCCAAAGGGGGTCCTACGTGGACACCATATATTTT; CDR3: CASSQRGSYVDTIYF
D: TRBD1; V: TRBV11-2; J: TRBJ1-6; size: .; DNA: TGTGCCAGCAGCTTAGATTTGGGGGACAGGGTCGATTCACCCCTCCACTTT; CDR3: CASSLDLGDRVDSPLHF
D: .; V: TRBV5-1; J: TRBJ1-1; size: .; DNA: TGCGCCAGCATGCTGGACACGACAATAAACACTGAAGCTTTCTTT; CDR3: CASMLDTTINTEAFF
D: .; V: TRBV11-2; J: TRBJ1-1; size: .; DNA: TGTGCCAGCAGCTTTAACGCAGCCATGAACACTGAAGCTTTCTTT; CDR3: CASSFNAAMNTEAFF
D: TRBD1; V: TRBV19; J: TRBJ2-7; size: .; DNA: TGTGCCAGTATGAAACGGACAGGGGCTTACGAGCAGTACTTC; CDR3: CASMKRTGAYEQYF
D: .; V: TRBV5-1; J: TRBJ2-2; size: once; DNA: TGCGCCAGCAGCTTCTTCAGCGGAACGAACACCGGGGAGCTGTTTTTT; CDR3: CASSFFSGTNTGELFF
D: .; V: TRBV5-1; J: TRBJ1-1; size: once; DNA: TGCGCCAGCAGCCTGGCCTGGAACACTGAAGCTTTCTTT; CDR3: CASSLAWNTEAFF
D: .; V: TRBV5-4; J: TRBJ1-4; size: .; DNA: TGTGCCAGCAGCTTGGGACAGTTTAATGAAAAACTGTTTTTT; CDR3: CASSLGQFNEKLFF
D: .; V: TRBV7-4; J: TRBJ1-3; size: .; DNA: TGTGCCAGCAGCTTAAAGGGGATCCGAAACACCATATATTTT; CDR3: CASSLKGIRNTIYF
D: .; V: TRBV11-2; J: TRBJ1-2; size: .; DNA: TGTGCCAGCAGCTTACCCGGAGACGGCTACACCTTC; CDR3: CASSLPGDGYTF
D: .; V: TRBV29-1; J: TRBJ1-1; size: .; DNA: TGCAGCGTTGGGGCAACAACCTGGCAGCCGACTGAAGCTTTCTTT; CDR3: CSVGATTWQPTEAFF
D: TRBD2; V: TRBV6-1; J: TRBJ2-5; size: .; DNA: TGTGCCAGCAGTGCCAGACTAGCGGGGGGGCGGGAAGAGACCCAGTACTTC; CDR3: CASSARLAGGREETQYF
D: .; V: TRBV19; J: TRBJ2-6; size: once; DNA: TGTGCCAGTAGTATTCAGGTAACAGGCTTCTCTGGGGCCAACGTCCTGACTTTC; CDR3: CASSIQVTGFSGANVLTF
D: TRBD2; V: TRBV6-5; J: TRBJ2-7; size: .; DNA: TGTGCCAGCAGTCCGATGGGAGGGGCCCTCTCCGAGCAGTACTTC; CDR3: CASSPMGGALSEQYF
D: TRBD2; V: TRBV10-3; J: TRBJ2-2; size: .; DNA: TGTGCCATCGGAGGAGGACTAGGGACCGGGGAGCTGTTTTTT; CDR3: CAIGGGLGTGELFF
D: .; V: TRBV4-2; J: TRBJ1-2; size: .; DNA: TGTGCCAGCAGCCCGACGAGGGGGAGGGGGTATGGCTACACCTTC; CDR3: CASSPTRGRGYGYTF
D: TRBD1; V: TRBV6-5; J: TRBJ2-7; size: .; DNA: TGTGCCAGCAGTTACCCCAGCGGGACAGGGATCTACGAGCAGTACTTC; CDR3: CASSYPSGTGIYEQYF
D: TRBD1; V: TRBV10-1; J: TRBJ1-2; size: once; DNA: TGCGCCAGCAGCGCTGAGTTGGACAGGGCCTGCTATGGCTACACCTTC; CDR3: CASSAELDRACYGYTF
D: .; V: TRBV18; J: TRBJ2-3; size: .; DNA: TGTGCCAGCTCACCGGGACTGGGAGATACGCAGTATTTT; CDR3: CASSPGLGDTQYF
D: TRBD2; V: TRBV12-5; J: TRBJ2-5; size: .; DNA: TGTGCTAGTGGGGAGAGCGGGGGGCATCTTCTTACCCAGTACTTC; CDR3: CASGESGGHLLTQYF
D: .; V: TRBV5-1; J: TRBJ2-1; size: .; DNA: TGCGCCAGCAGCAACTGGAATGAGCAGTTCTTC; CDR3: CASSNWNEQFF
D: TRBD2; V: TRBV5-4; J: TRBJ2-3; size: .; DNA: TGTGCCAGCAGCCGTAGCGGGGGGGCGGCAGATACGCAGTATTTT; CDR3: CASSRSGGAADTQYF
D: .; V: TRBV5-1; J: TRBJ2-6; size: few; DNA: TGCGCCAGCAGCTTGGGGGGACTGGTAGACTCTGGGGCCAACGTCCTGACTTTC; CDR3: CASSLGGLVDSGANVLTF
D: TRBD1; V: TRBV7-9; J: TRBJ1-1; size: .; DNA: TGTGCCAGCAGCCGAAGGGACAGTAACACTGAAGCTTTCTTT; CDR3: CASSRRDSNTEAFF
D: .; V: TRBV10-3; J: TRBJ1-2; size: .; DNA: TGTGCCATCAGTGAGGATTCAGGGACCCGCTATGGCTACACCTTC; CDR3: CAISEDSGTRYGYTF
D: .; V: TRBV20-1; J: TRBJ2-1; size: once; DNA: TGCAGTGCCCCATCGCGGGAGCAGTTCTTC; CDR3: CSAPSREQFF
D: TRBD1; V: TRBV29-1; J: TRBJ1-2; size: .; DNA: TGCAGCGTCCCCAGAGGTGGACAGGTGCTTAACTATGGCTACACCTTC; CDR3: CSVPRGGQVLNYGYTF
D: .; V: TRBV10-3; J: TRBJ1-3; size: .; DNA: TGTGCCATCAGGTTCGGGGTAACGGTGTCCGGAAACACCATATATTTT; CDR3: CAIRFGVTVSGNTIYF
D: TRBD1; V: TRBV29-1; J: TRBJ1-6; size: once; DNA: TGCAGCGCTCGGACAGGGGACTATAATTCACCCCTCCACTTT; CDR3: CSARTGDYNSPLHF
D: .; V: TRBV2; J: TRBJ1-5; size: .; DNA: TGTGCCAGCAGTGAAGAATTGGGGGGCGGTCAGCCCCAGCATTTT; CDR3: CASSEELGGGQPQHF
D: .; V: TRBV7-8; J: TRBJ1-5; size: .; DNA: TGTGCCAGCAGCTTACAGAGTAGCAATCAGCCCCAGCATTTT; CDR3: CASSLQSSNQPQHF
D: .; V: TRBV4-2; J: TRBJ1-1; size: few; DNA: TGTGCCAGCAGCCAAGATAAGTCGTTGAGGGGTCCCACTGAAGCTTTCTTT; CDR3: CASSQDKSLRGPTEAFF
D: .; V: TRBV5-4; J: TRBJ1-2; size: .; DNA: TGTGCCAGCAGCTTCGAGCAGGGTATCTATGGCTACACCTTC; CDR3: CASSFEQGIYGYTF
D: TRBD1; V: TRBV5-5; J: TRBJ1-1; size: once; DNA: TGTGCCAGCAGCACCTATACAGGGGCTGAAGCTTTCTTT; CDR3: CASSTYTGAEAFF
D: .; V: TRBV18; J: TRBJ2-3; size: .; DNA: TGTGCCAGCTCCCACACAGATACGCAGTATTTT; CDR3: CASSHTDTQYF
D: .; V: TRBV29-1; J: TRBJ1-2; size: .; DNA: TGCAGCGTTGAAGTGGTAATTCAAACCTATGGCTACACCTTC; CDR3: CSVEVVIQTYGYTF
D: .; V: TRBV7-8; J: TRBJ1-2; size: .; DNA: TGTGCCAGCAGCTTAGCGGACGGTTTTTGGTATGGCTACACCTTC; CDR3: CASSLADGFWYGYTF
D: .; V: TRBV9; J: TRBJ2-1; size: .; DNA: TGTGCCAGCAGCCTATCTATTGGGGCCTACAATGAGCAGTTCTTC; CDR3: CASSLSIGAYNEQFF
D: .; V: TRBV9; J: TRBJ2-7; size: .; DNA: TGTGCCAGCAGCCCCCTTGGGTTGGGGGAGCAGTACTTC; CDR3: CASSPLGLGEQYF
D: .; V: TRBV9; J: TRBJ2-3; size: .; DNA: TGTGCCAGCAGCGAATATAGTCCGGGGCTCGCTAGCACAGATACGCAGTATTTT; CDR3: CASSEYSPGLASTDTQYF